Below, 10 T cell receptor beta chains from the same sample are listed, as sequenced in a study of shared clonotypes between healthy human individuals. Naive CD8 cells, CD45RO-negative and positively selected for CCR7, excluded terminally differentiated effector memory CD45RA+ cells. Generated by immunoSEQ multiplex PCR, the TCRdb table keeps only in-frame clones and is missing some. The profile shows more than 2 million clones, just over 90% of them singletons. The sample comprised naive CD8+ T cells from PBMCs. These receptors all stem from a man aged 18 to 30 in good health. Some clones in this sample may be carry-over from other donors' samples.

The rearrangement joins TRBV7-9 to TRBJ2-3; the D is unclear. V shed 2 bases and J shed 3 bases, with 12 bases lying between them. CDR1 and CDR2 (germline): SEHNR, FQNEAQ (reference sequence). There are 15 residues in the CDR3. CDR3 DNA sequence: TGTGCCAGCAGCTTACTCGGGCTGGGGACAGATACGCAGTATTTT. It encodes CASSLLGLGTDTQYF.

The chain joins TRBV2 to TRBJ1-5; D gene ambiguous. The ends were cut back, 4 bases at V and 7 bases at J, with 17 bases in the middle. Germline V gene data show CDR1 as SNHLY and CDR2 as FYNNEI. The CDR3 is 15 residues long. The CDR3 bases are TGTGCCAGCAGTGGCCGTGGGGTCGTGGAACAGCCCCAGCATTTT. This translates into CASSGRGVVEQPQHF.

The CDR3 DNA is TGTGCCAGCAGTTTTAGACAGCTCCCCCTTGAATGGCTGTTTTTT. The encoded protein is CASSFRQLPLEWLFF. This rearrangement joins TRBV27 to TRBJ2-2, with D maybe TRBD1 (5 bases). CDR3 length: 15 residues. Looked up from germline, CDR1 is MNHEY and CDR2 is SMNVEV (reference sequence). Trimming stripped 3 bases from V and 13 bases from J, with 21 bases between.

This rearrangement joins TRBV18 to TRBJ2-1, with 7 bases that match TRBD2. This CDR3 has 15 residues. Trimming cost V 3 bases and J 6 bases; bases outside gene matches: 8. Per the germline V gene, CDR1 is KGHSH and CDR2 is LQKENI. CDR3 in DNA: TGTGCCAGCTCACCCTTCGGGGAGGGCCTCAATGAGCAGTTCTTC. Its translation: CASSPFGEGLNEQFF.

The chain employs TRBV19 and TRBJ2-2, with a possible D match to TRBD1 (6 bases). Trimming stripped 4 bases from V and 6 bases from J, with 18 bases between. CDR1 LNHDA and CDR2 SQIVND come from the germline V gene (reference sequence). The CDR3 is 16 amino acids. The CDR3 DNA sequence: TGTGCCAGTAGTAGCTGGACAGAAACCCTACCCGGGGAGCTGTTTTTT. This codes for CASSSWTETLPGELFF.

Details on this clone: The same CDR3 can be traced to other DNA sequences in this sample. The V call is TRBV13, the J call TRBJ1-2; the D gene is possibly TRBD1 (5 bases). V gave up 5 bases and J gave up 8 bases, with 18 bases separating them. CDR1 and CDR2 from the germline V gene are PRHDT and FYEKMQ (reference sequence). The CDR3 runs 14 residues. CDR3 DNA sequence: TGTGCCAGCAGCACCAGGACGGGACTCCCAGGCTACACCTTC. Translating gives CASSTRTGLPGYTF.

This clone was picked up one time. The chain couples TRBV15 to TRBJ2-3; unclear D gene. V lost 6 bases, J lost 2 bases, and 15 bases lay in between. The germline V gene has CDR1 LNHNV and CDR2 YYDKDF (reference sequence). CDR3 size: 15 residues. The CDR3: CATRANVASTDTQYF. Written as DNA, the CDR3 is TGTGCCACCAGAGCGAACGTTGCGTCCACAGATACGCAGTATTTT. Filled out from reference TRBV15 and TRBJ2-3, the complete variable domain reads DAMVIQNPRYQVTQFGKPVTLSCSQTLNHNVMYWYQQKSSQAPKLLFHYYDKDFNNEADTPDNFQSRRPNTSFCFLDIRSPGLGDTAMYLCATRANVASTDTQYFGPGTRLTVL.

The chain joins TRBV7-9 to TRBJ2-1; D is uncertain. The V and J ends lost 0 bases and 4 bases respectively, with 13 bases between them. There are 16 residues in the CDR3. Germline CDR1 SEHNR, CDR2 FQNEAQ (reference sequence). The CDR3 loop is CASSLAPGVVYNEQFF. The CDR3 DNA follows: TGTGCCAGCAGCTTAGCGCCGGGTGTCGTTTACAATGAGCAGTTCTTC.

The table lists this clone with a count of one. The chain couples TRBV7-9 to TRBJ1-1; D gene uncertain. The CDR3 extends over 15 amino acids. With 1 base removed from V and 5 bases from J, the gap between germline ends came to 14 bases. Germline V gene data show CDR1 as SEHNR and CDR2 as FQNEAQ (reference sequence). CDR3 coding DNA: TGTGCCAGCAGCTTAGGGAGCCTAAGGGTGACTGAAGCTTTCTTT. Translating gives CASSLGSLRVTEAFF.

This rearrangement joins TRBV13 to TRBJ2-1; TRBD2 matches at 13 bases. CDR3 length: 15 residues. V trimming: 5 bases; J trimming: 8 bases; junction bases outside the gene matches: 6. Germline V gene data show CDR1 as PRHDT and CDR2 as FYEKMQ (reference sequence). The CDR3 sequence is CASSRTSGSDYEQFF. The CDR3 region has the DNA TGTGCCAGCAGCCGGACTAGCGGGAGTGACTATGAGCAGTTCTTC.